Below, 14 T cell receptor beta chains from the same sample are listed, as sequenced in a study of CD8+ T cells in alopecia areata (dated by TCRdb to the late 2010s). What this sample's time point label stands for: about 5 months on oral tofacitinib. This sample's treatment or condition label indicates: oral pan-JAK inhibitor, 5-10 mg twice daily. The protocol used for the library was the immunoSEQ multiplex PCR assay. To provide template for TCR sequencing, every sample had RNA extracted and reverse transcribed into cDNA. In its TCRdb copy, this immuneACCESS table keeps in-frame sequences only and misses some clones. Where compared with another copy, unresolved V genes explain less than half of these, and the others have no known cause. Present in this sample are approximately 280,000 clones, about three fifths of which were seen just once. The ten largest account for approximately 1.7% of the sample.

The sequencing used CD4+ T cells sorted from blood, collected at week 24, from a patient treated with tofacitinib. The source is a human donor with alopecia areata.

The genes are TRBV29-1 and TRBJ2-2; maybe TRBD1 (6 bases). The CDR3 runs 13 residues. Trimming took off 3 bases at V and 7 bases at J, with 12 bases between the two ends. Looked up from germline, CDR1 is SQVTM and CDR2 is ANQGSEA. In nucleotides, the CDR3 is TGCAGCGTTGATGCACAGGGTAACGGGGAGCTGTTTTTT. This sequence encodes CSVDAQGNGELFF.

The V call is TRBV29-1, the J call TRBJ1-3, with a possible D match to TRBD1 (5 bases). Germline V gene sequence: CDR1 SQVTM, CDR2 ANQGSEA. The length of the CDR3 is 16 residues. Trimming took off 7 bases at V and 1 base at J, with 20 bases between the two ends. The CDR3 region is CSGIRGDGASGNTIYF. CDR3 DNA sequence: TGCAGCGGGATACGGGGGGACGGAGCTTCTGGAAACACCATATATTTT.

This clone was seen just once. This chain joins TRBV18 and TRBJ2-5; a weak D match, TRBD1 (6 bases). Trimming took off 8 bases at V and 4 bases at J, with 11 bases between the two ends. Per germline, CDR1 KGHSH and CDR2 LQKENI. The CDR3 length is 12 residues. The CDR3 DNA sequence: TGTGCCAGCGGAACAGGGAGAGAGACCCAGTACTTC. Encoded protein: CASGTGRETQYF.

The rearrangement links TRBV2 to TRBJ2-7; 13 bases match TRBD2. CDR1 and CDR2 from the germline V gene are SNHLY and FYNNEI. The J segment lost 3 bases and the V segment lost 7 bases, leaving 15 bases of the junction unmatched. The CDR3 sequence is 18 residues long. DNA of the CDR3: TGTGCCAGCACTCCGCCGGGACTAGCGGGGACGGTGGACTACGAGCAGTACTTC. Its protein is CASTPPGLAGTVDYEQYF. Full variable domain (remainder filled in from reference TRBV2 and TRBJ2-7): EPEVTQTPSHQVTQMGQEVILRCVPISNHLYFYWYRQILGQKVEFLVSFYNNEISEKSEIFDDQFSVERPDGSNFTLKIRSTKLEDSAMYFCASTPPGLAGTVDYEQYFGPGTRLTVT.

This clone was observed a few times. The rearrangement links TRBV29-1 to TRBJ2-5, with 9 bases lining up with TRBD1. The length of the CDR3 is 14 residues. V gave up 5 bases and J gave up 5 bases; unmatched junction bases: 9. Germline V gives CDR1 SQVTM, CDR2 ANQGSEA. The CDR3, as DNA: TGCAGCGTTAGGGACAGGGAACGGTTCGAGACCCAGTACTTC. Translation: CSVRDRERFETQYF. Combining the CDR3 with reference TRBV29-1 and TRBJ2-5 gives the whole variable domain SAVISQKPSRDICQRGTSLTIQCQVDSQVTMMFWYRQQPGQSLTLIATANQGSEATYESGFVIDKFPISRPNLTFSTLTVSNMSPEDSSIYLCSVRDRERFETQYFGPGTRLLVL.

V usage is TRBV5-4 and J usage is TRBJ2-7; D perhaps matches TRBD2 (5 bases). Trimming removed 3 bases from V and 2 bases from J, with 9 bases in between. The CDR3 extends over 13 amino acids. CDR1 is SGHNT and CDR2 is YYREEE in the germline V gene (reference sequence). CDR3 amino acids: CASSSGLAYEQYF. In nucleotides, the CDR3 is TGTGCCAGCAGCTCAGGACTCGCCTACGAGCAGTACTTC.

This clone was detected a few times. V is TRBV29-1 and J is TRBJ2-5, with a weak D call TRBD1 (5 bases). The last part of the DNA fits TRBJ2-7 better; the J call may be wrong. The CDR3 totals 12 residues. Germline CDR1 reads SQVTM; CDR2 reads ANQGSEA. CDR3 residues: CSVEQGRNEQYF. CDR3 nucleotides: TGCAGCGTTGAACAGGGAAGGAACGAGCAGTACTTC.

The chain joins TRBV4-1 to TRBJ2-1; weak D call: TRBD1 (5 bases). This CDR3 has 17 amino acids. V lost 4 bases and J 6 bases, leaving 22 bases between the germline ends. The germline V gene has CDR1 MGHRA and CDR2 YSYEKL. CDR3 loop: CASSPLGLGPGSNEQFF. For the CDR3, the DNA is TGCGCCAGCAGCCCCCTCGGTTTGGGGCCAGGGTCCAATGAGCAGTTCTTC.

The rearrangement joins TRBV7-2 to TRBJ1-4; TRBD1 aligns across 8 bases. V lost 4 bases, J lost 8 bases, and 3 bases stayed unmatched. Germline V CDR1 and CDR2: SGHTA, FQGNSA. This CDR3 comprises 13 residues. CDR3 region: CASSSRGREKLFF. CDR3 bases: TGTGCCAGCAGCTCCAGGGGGCGCGAAAAACTGTTTTTT.

This chain uses TRBV7-9 with TRBJ1-2; D gene ambiguous. V shed 5 bases and J shed 4 bases, with 11 bases lying between them. The CDR3 covers 13 residues. Germline values: CDR1 SEHNR, CDR2 FQNEAQ (reference sequence). The DNA of the CDR3 is TGTGCCAGCAGCCCGCAGAGGATCTATGGCTACACCTTC. Amino acid sequence: CASSPQRIYGYTF. Full variable domain (rest looked up from reference TRBV7-9 and TRBJ1-2): DTGVSQNPRHKITKRGQNVTFRCDPISEHNRLYWYRQTLGQGPEFLTYFQNEAQLEKSRLLSDRFSAERPKGSFSTLEIQRTEQGDSAMYLCASSPQRIYGYTFGSGTRLTVV.

The chain couples TRBV11-2 to TRBJ1-1; D is unresolved. Germline CDR1 reads SGHAT; CDR2 reads FQNNGV. This CDR3 comprises 13 residues. Trimming cost V 1 base and J 0 bases, with 3 bases left between them. In DNA, the CDR3 is TGTGCCAGCAGCTTAGCGATGAACACTGAAGCTTTCTTT. Its translation: CASSLAMNTEAFF.

The chain carries TRBV11-2 and TRBJ2-5, with 8 positions matching TRBD1. The CDR3 contains 17 residues. Germline V gene lookup returns CDR1 SGHAT and CDR2 FQNNGV. The V segment lost 0 bases and the J segment 5 bases; nucleotides outside the gene matches: 11. The CDR3 region has the DNA TGTGCCAGCAGCTTAGATCTATGGGACAGGCTGGGGGAGACCCAGTACTTC. Translating it yields CASSLDLWDRLGETQYF.

This clone has only a few counts. The V and J genes are TRBV28 and TRBJ2-2, with D possibly matching TRBD1 (5 bases). Germline V gives CDR1 MDHEN, CDR2 SYDVKM. CDR3 length equals 15 residues. V was shortened by 2 bases and J by 2 bases, with 9 bases between the two germline ends. CDR3 in amino acids: CASSLATVNTGELFF. Here the CDR3 DNA reads TGTGCCAGCAGTTTAGCGACAGTTAACACCGGGGAGCTGTTTTTT. The full variable domain, completed using reference TRBV28 and TRBJ2-2, is DVKVTQSSRYLVKRTGEKVFLECVQDMDHENMFWYRQDPGLGLRLIYFSYDVKMKEKGDIPEGYSVSREKKERFSLILESASTNQTSMYLCASSLATVNTGELFFGEGSRLTVL.

This chain links TRBV25-1 with TRBJ1-1; the match to TRBD1 covers 9 bases. J lost 7 bases, V lost 5 bases, and 8 bases had no gene match. Germline lookup yields CDR1 MGHDK and CDR2 SYGVNS. The CDR3 consists of 14 residues. Here the CDR3 reads CASSPWDREDEAFF. As DNA, the CDR3 is TGTGCCAGCAGTCCATGGGACAGGGAGGATGAAGCTTTCTTT. Full variable domain (rest looked up from reference TRBV25-1 and TRBJ1-1): EADIYQTPRYLVIGTGKKITLECSQTMGHDKMYWYQQDPGMELHLIHYSYGVNSTEKGDLSSESTVSRIRTEHFPLTLESARPSHTSQYLCASSPWDREDEAFFGQGTRLTVV.